These 20 T cell receptor beta chains share one sample of origin, sequenced in a study of shared clonotypes between healthy human individuals. Measured with immunoSEQ multiplex PCR; TCRdb has only the in-frame clones, and not every one. The sample lists roughly 700,000 clones, about nine tenths occurring once. Sequenced: memory CD8+ T cells from PBMCs. Indicated subset: CD45RO+ cells pooled with CCR7-negative TemRA cells. Every receptor here comes from a man aged 18 to 29 in good health. Some clones in this sample may be carry-over from other donors' samples.

This clone was detected only once. The V call is TRBV27, the J call TRBJ2-2; D may be TRBD1 (5 bases). The CDR3 spans 13 residues. The V and J ends lost 4 bases and 6 bases respectively, with 9 bases between them. The germline V gene encodes CDR1 MNHEY and CDR2 SMNVEV (reference sequence). CDR3 amino acids: CASSYLGPGELFF. In nucleotides, the CDR3 is TGTGCCAGCAGTTACCTGGGGCCCGGGGAGCTGTTTTTT.

This chain joins TRBV28 and TRBJ1-5, with 9 bases lining up with TRBD1. This CDR3 has 17 residues. The germline V gene encodes CDR1 MDHEN and CDR2 SYDVKM. The trim removed 5 bases at V and 7 bases at J, leaving 15 bases unmatched. CDR3 coding DNA: TGTGCCAGCAGTCCAAAAGTCCCGGGACAGGGATCCCAGCCCCAGCATTTT. Protein: CASSPKVPGQGSQPQHF.

CDR3 nucleotide sequence: TGTGCCAGCAGCCCTAGGCGGGGCTCTAACACTGAAGCTTTCTTT. Encoded protein: CASSPRRGSNTEAFF. The chain carries TRBV7-9 and TRBJ1-1, with D tentatively TRBD1 (5 bases). The V gene lost 5 bases and the J gene lost 2 bases, with 15 bases spanning the gap. This CDR3 is built from 15 residues. Germline V gives CDR1 SEHNR, CDR2 FQNEAQ (reference sequence).

The chain has TRBV30 and TRBJ1-2; no definite D call. CDR3 size: 11 residues. Trimming removed 0 bases from V and 8 bases from J, with 7 bases in between. In germline, CDR1 is GTSNPN, CDR2 SVGIG (reference sequence). CDR3 coding DNA: TGTGCCTGGAGTGTACTAGGAGGCTACACCTTC. Translation gives CAWSVLGGYTF.

The rearrangement links TRBV27 to TRBJ2-7; 10 bases match TRBD2. CDR3 length: 12 residues. V shed 11 bases and J 3 bases; nucleotides not matched to a gene: 4. In germline, CDR1 is MNHEY, CDR2 SMNVEV (reference sequence). CDR3 residues: CACWTSGYEQYF. Written as DNA, the CDR3 is TGTGCCTGCTGGACTAGCGGCTACGAGCAGTACTTC.

This chain connects TRBV19 to TRBJ1-5; possibly TRBD1 for D (5 bases). Trimming took off 5 bases at V and 3 bases at J, with 17 bases between the two ends. Germline CDR1 is LNHDA and CDR2 is SQIVND (reference sequence). The CDR3 has 16 amino acids. As DNA, the CDR3 is TGTGCCAGTAGTGTGATCCGGGACGACCACAATCAGCCCCAGCATTTT. As protein: CASSVIRDDHNQPQHF. The entire variable domain, with the rest obtained from reference TRBV19 and TRBJ1-5, is as follows: DGGITQSPKYLFRKEGQNVTLSCEQNLNHDAMYWYRQDPGQGLRLIYYSQIVNDFQKGDIAEGYSVSREKKESFPLTVTSAQKNPTAFYLCASSVIRDDHNQPQHFGDGTRLSIL.

The chain has TRBV19 and TRBJ2-1; 7 bases agree with TRBD2. With 5 bases clipped from V and 2 bases from J, the junction kept 15 bases outside the gene matches. From germline, CDR1 is LNHDA and CDR2 SQIVND (reference sequence). CDR3 size: 18 residues. CDR3 sequence reads: CASSFYEIGGSPYNEQFF. The CDR3 coding sequence is TGTGCCAGTAGTTTCTACGAGATCGGCGGGAGTCCCTACAATGAGCAGTTCTTC.

The chain recombines TRBV2 with TRBJ2-7; D is possibly TRBD2 (5 bases). This CDR3 has 12 residues. Trimming shortened V by 8 bases and J by 6 bases, and 14 bases separated the two germline ends. CDR1 is SNHLY, CDR2 FYNNEI, per germline. CDR3 DNA sequence: TGTGCCAGCGGACCAGGACTCTCCGAGCAGTACTTC. This codes for CASGPGLSEQYF.

The sample holds a few counts of this clone. The chain recombines TRBV6-5 with TRBJ1-5; D perhaps matches TRBD1 (5 bases). This CDR3 contains 14 residues. The V and J ends lost 6 bases and 4 bases respectively, with 13 bases between them. Germline V gene sequence: CDR1 MNHEY, CDR2 SVGAGI. CDR3 sequence: CASSTGTGNQPQHF. CDR3 nucleotides: TGTGCCAGCAGCACCGGGACGGGGAATCAGCCCCAGCATTTT.

The chain employs TRBV25-1 and TRBJ2-7; D not resolved. V shed 5 bases and J shed 6 bases, with 14 bases lying between them. Germline CDR1 reads MGHDK; CDR2 reads SYGVNS. The CDR3 extends over 13 amino acids. CDR3 nucleotide sequence: TGTGCCAGCAGTCCGACCTGGACCGCCGAGCAGTACTTC. It encodes CASSPTWTAEQYF.

The rearrangement uses TRBV5-1 and TRBJ2-7; D assignment may be TRBD1 or TRBD2 (5 bases each). The CDR3 loop spans 13 amino acids. Trimming shortened V by 7 bases and J by 3 bases, and 14 bases separated the two germline ends. Germline CDR1 SGHRS, CDR2 YFSETQ. The CDR3 sequence is CASSGHSFYEQYF. CDR3 bases: TGCGCCAGCTCGGGGCATTCGTTCTACGAGCAGTACTTC.

J is TRBJ1-2 and V is TRBV27; a possible D gene is TRBD1 (5 bases). This CDR3 is built from 14 residues. The germline V gene has CDR1 MNHEY and CDR2 SMNVEV (reference sequence). V lost 7 bases and J 0 bases, leaving 12 bases between the germline ends. CDR3 coding DNA: TGTGCCAGCACCCGGGACCCAGCTAACTATGGCTACACCTTC. Translation gives CASTRDPANYGYTF.

The chain has TRBV5-4 and TRBJ2-3; the match to TRBD2 covers 8 bases. This CDR3 comprises 15 residues. The germline gives CDR1 SGHNT, CDR2 YYREEE (reference sequence). V lost 4 bases, J lost 1 base, and 5 bases stayed unmatched. In nucleotides, the CDR3 is TGTGCCAGCAGCCGGGGGCGGGAGGGCACAGATACGCAGTATTTT. Translation: CASSRGREGTDTQYF.

The rearrangement joins TRBV18 to TRBJ2-1; no definite D call. The CDR3 loop spans 17 amino acids. Germline-derived CDR1 and CDR2 are KGHSH and LQKENI. Trimming left V 0 bases short and J 0 bases short, with 12 bases between. The CDR3 protein is CASSPPDGPSSYNEQFF. DNA for the CDR3: TGTGCCAGCTCACCACCGGACGGCCCGAGCTCCTACAATGAGCAGTTCTTC. The entire variable domain, with the rest obtained from reference TRBV18 and TRBJ2-1, is as follows: NAGVMQNPRHLVRRRGQEARLRCSPMKGHSHVYWYRQLPEEGLKFMVYLQKENIIDESGMPKERFSAEFPKEGPSILRIQQVVRGDSAAYFCASSPPDGPSSYNEQFFGPGTRLTVL.

This chain connects TRBV11-2 to TRBJ1-5; D unclear. V was clipped by 1 base and J by 9 bases, with 10 bases between them. In germline, CDR1 is SGHAT, CDR2 FQNNGV. This CDR3 spans 13 amino acids. CDR3 loop: CASSLAGEWPQHF. The CDR3 region has the DNA TGTGCCAGCAGCTTAGCCGGAGAGTGGCCCCAGCATTTT.

The chain couples TRBV30 to TRBJ2-5, with 11 bases identical to TRBD1. The ends lost 4 bases at V and 6 bases at J; junction bases unmatched: 10. The CDR3 has 15 amino acids. Germline V gives CDR1 GTSNPN, CDR2 SVGIG (reference sequence). CDR3 sequence: CAWTGGQGARQTQYF. The CDR3 DNA sequence: TGTGCCTGGACCGGTGGACAGGGGGCGAGGCAGACCCAGTACTTC.

The chain recombines TRBV21-1 with TRBJ2-5. TRBV21-1 is classified as a pseudogene. The CDR3 contains 13 residues. CDR3 DNA: TGTGCCAGCAGCAAAGCGTGGGTGGAGACCCAGTACTTC. This translates into CASSKAWVETQYF.

This chain joins TRBV11-2 and TRBJ2-5, with D uncertain. The CDR3 runs to 13 residues. The V end lost 3 bases, the J end lost 1 base, and 6 bases lay between the germline ends. Germline values: CDR1 SGHAT, CDR2 FQNNGV. The CDR3 reads CASSFGLQETQYF. In nucleotides, the CDR3 is TGTGCCAGCAGCTTCGGTCTCCAAGAGACCCAGTACTTC.

The chain is built from TRBV27 and TRBJ1-2, with a possible D match to TRBD1 (5 bases). There are 15 residues in the CDR3. The ends were cut back, 0 bases at V and 3 bases at J, with 11 bases in the middle. The V gene's germline CDR1 is MNHEY and CDR2 SMNVEV (reference sequence). The CDR3 spells CASSLSGANDYGYTF. CDR3 nucleotides: TGTGCCAGCAGTTTATCAGGGGCGAACGACTATGGCTACACCTTC.

The CDR3 sequence: CASSKGGGNTGELFF. The CDR3 DNA sequence: TGTGCCAGCAGCAAGGGAGGAGGGAACACCGGGGAGCTGTTTTTT. This chain joins TRBV21-1 and TRBJ2-2; the table assigns TRBD2, which was not confirmed against the DNA. TRBV21-1 represents a pseudogene. The CDR3 covers 15 residues.